Listed here are 10 T cell receptor beta chains from one sample, sequenced in a study of blood T cell repertoires in COVID-19. Sequenced by immunoSEQ multiplex PCR; TCRdb stores in-frame clones only, minus some. The sample lists 100,000 or so clones; roughly 77% were seen once. Sequenced input: peripheral blood. The receptors derive from a human donor in a cohort sampled during active COVID-19.

V usage is TRBV2 and J usage is TRBJ1-2; D remains unclear. In germline, CDR1 is SNHLY, CDR2 FYNNEI. The CDR3 consists of 10 residues. V was cut by 3 bases and J by 6 bases, with 2 bases left in between. CDR3 in DNA: TGTGCCAGCAGTGACGATGGCTACACCTTC. It yields the protein CASSDDGYTF. The entire variable domain, with the rest obtained from reference TRBV2 and TRBJ1-2, is as follows: EPEVTQTPSHQVTQMGQEVILRCVPISNHLYFYWYRQILGQKVEFLVSFYNNEISEKSEIFDDQFSVERPDGSNFTLKIRSTKLEDSAMYFCASSDDGYTFGSGTRLTVV.

This sequence joins TRBV6-4 and TRBJ2-2; 8 bases map to TRBD2. This CDR3 is 15 amino acids long. Germline V lookup: CDR1 MRHNA, CDR2 SNTAGT. V trimming: 4 bases; J trimming: 3 bases; junction bases outside the gene matches: 4. CDR3 DNA sequence: TGTGCCAGCAGTGTGGGACTAGACGACACCGGGGAGCTGTTTTTT. Protein sequence: CASSVGLDDTGELFF.

This clone was seen only once. The genes are TRBV25-1 and TRBJ1-4, with 7 bases matching TRBD1. The CDR3 runs to 13 residues. Germline CDR1 and CDR2: MGHDK and SYGVNS. The V gene end was trimmed by 6 bases and the J gene end by 8 bases; junction bases not matched to a gene: 6. The CDR3 reads CASRTGFHEKLFF. CDR3 DNA sequence: TGTGCCAGCAGGACAGGGTTTCACGAAAAACTGTTTTTT.

The V call is TRBV3-1 (or the pseudogene TRBV3-2), the J call TRBJ1-2; D unresolved. Germline CDR1 and CDR2: LGHDT and YNNKEL (reference sequence). The V gene lost 0 bases and the J gene lost 5 bases, with 10 bases spanning the gap. This CDR3 has 14 amino acids. The CDR3 is CASSQEGQDYGYTF. The CDR3 DNA reads TGTGCCAGCAGCCAAGAAGGCCAGGATTATGGCTACACCTTC.

The chain combines TRBV28 with TRBJ1-1; TRBD1 might be the D (5 bases). This CDR3 is built from 15 residues. V dropped 5 bases and J dropped 4 bases, with 17 bases sitting between them. Germline-derived CDR1 and CDR2 are MDHEN and SYDVKM. The CDR3 is CASSLIGNGGTEAFF. CDR3 sequence (DNA): TGTGCCAGCAGTCTAATTGGCAACGGGGGCACTGAAGCTTTCTTT.

The table lists this clone with a few counts. This CDR3 is CASSQGTSAYEQFF. The DNA for the CDR3 is TGTGCCAGCAGCCAGGGGACTAGCGCCTATGAGCAGTTCTTC. The rearrangement joins TRBV3-1 (or the pseudogene TRBV3-2) to TRBJ2-1, with 10 bases identical to TRBD2. The J segment lost 8 bases and the V segment lost 3 bases, leaving 4 bases of the junction unmatched. Germline assignment: CDR1 LGHDT and CDR2 YNNKEL (reference sequence). The CDR3 runs 14 residues.

This clone was found once. The chain joins TRBV3-1 (or the pseudogene TRBV3-2) to TRBJ2-4; tentative D call: TRBD2 (6 bases). Trimming removed 1 base from V and 13 bases from J, with 20 bases in between. The CDR3 length is 15 residues. CDR1 LGHDT and CDR2 YNNKEL come from the germline V gene (reference sequence). CDR3 residues: CASSQARGNPGDQYF. The CDR3 DNA reads TGTGCCAGCAGCCAAGCTCGGGGGAATCCCGGGGACCAGTACTTC.

The gene calls are TRBV5-1 and TRBJ2-2, with D possibly TRBD1 on 5 matching bases. In germline, CDR1 is SGHRS, CDR2 YFSETQ. The CDR3 contains 16 residues. V gave up 3 bases and J gave up 4 bases, with 16 bases separating them. As DNA, the CDR3 is TGCGCCAGCAGCTCAGGGCAGATCCTAGGCACCGGGGAGCTGTTTTTT. As protein: CASSSGQILGTGELFF. The full variable domain, with the rest looked up from reference TRBV5-1 and TRBJ2-2, is KAGVTQTPRYLIKTRGQQVTLSCSPISGHRSVSWYQQTPGQGLQFLFEYFSETQRNKGNFPGRFSGRQFSNSRSEMNVSTLELGDSALYLCASSSGQILGTGELFFGEGSRLTVL.

In its sample, this clone was seen once. The rearrangement joins TRBV5-1 to TRBJ2-1; D may be TRBD2 (6 bases). The CDR3 consists of 15 residues. In germline, CDR1 is SGHRS, CDR2 YFSETQ. V lost 4 bases and J 4 bases, leaving 15 bases between the germline ends. CDR3 region: CASSLDAGRYNEQFF. The DNA for the CDR3 is TGCGCCAGCAGCCTCGACGCGGGGAGGTACAATGAGCAGTTCTTC.

V and J are TRBV5-6 and TRBJ2-7; 8 bases fit TRBD2. This CDR3 region has 16 residues. V shed 4 bases, J shed 3 bases, and the junction held 12 bases outside the gene matches. Germline V lookup: CDR1 SGHDT, CDR2 YYEEEE. For the CDR3, the DNA is TGTGCCAGCAGCCTAACGACTAGCGCATATAACTACGAGCAGTACTTC. Its protein is CASSLTTSAYNYEQYF.